One and the same sample provided the 18 T cell receptor beta chains below, sequenced in a study of cytomegalovirus exposure and HLA in healthy donors. Assay used: immunoSEQ multiplex PCR; TCRdb lists only in-frame clones, some missing. The table records around 170,000 clones, 85% of them present only once. The specimen was PBMCs. The receptors here all came from a man younger than 30 in good health and CMV-seropositive.

V is TRBV20-1 and J is TRBJ1-2; unclear D gene. CDR1 is DFQATT and CDR2 is SNEGSKA in the germline V gene (reference sequence). V gave up 1 base and J gave up 8 bases, with 8 bases separating them. This CDR3 has 11 residues. This CDR3 is CSARGYGGYTF. CDR3 coding DNA: TGCAGTGCTAGAGGATACGGGGGCTACACCTTC.

This clone is termed medium-sized. This chain uses TRBV19 with TRBJ2-7; 9 bases match TRBD1. The CDR3 sequence is 15 residues long. Germline V CDR1 and CDR2: LNHDA, SQIVND (reference sequence). V lost 4 bases, J lost 5 bases, and 9 bases stayed unmatched. The CDR3 sequence: CASSKGGQGVHEQYF. DNA of the CDR3: TGTGCCAGTAGTAAAGGGGGACAGGGAGTCCACGAGCAGTACTTC.

This clone was recorded many times. The chain uses TRBV5-8 and TRBJ1-5; weak D call: TRBD1 (6 bases). Germline V lookup: CDR1 SGHTS, CDR2 YDEGEE. V dropped 2 bases and J dropped 4 bases, with 10 bases sitting between them. The length of the CDR3 is 14 residues. The CDR3 DNA follows: TGTGCCAGCAGCTTTCGACAGGAGAATCAGCCCCAGCATTTT. Residues: CASSFRQENQPQHF. The whole variable domain, remainder taken from reference TRBV5-8 and TRBJ1-5, is EAGVTQSPTHLIKTRGQQATLRCSPISGHTSVYWYQQALGLGLQFLLWYDEGEERNRGNFPPRFSGRQFPNYSSELNVNALELEDSALYLCASSFRQENQPQHFGDGTRLSIL.

The V gene is TRBV10-2, the J gene TRBJ1-4, with a tentative D call TRBD1 (5 bases). The CDR3 has 14 amino acids. V shed 0 bases and J shed 10 bases, with 12 bases lying between them. Germline V gene sequence: CDR1 WSHSY, CDR2 SAAADI. The CDR3 DNA is TGCGCCAGCAGTGAGTCTTCCGGCGGGGGAAAACTGTTTTTT. Translation gives CASSESSGGGKLFF.

The chain recombines TRBV6-1 with TRBJ1-2; D not resolved. The CDR3 covers 10 residues. V was cut by 3 bases and J by 8 bases, with 4 bases left in between. Germline V gene data show CDR1 as MNHNS and CDR2 as SASEGT. The CDR3 DNA reads TGTGCCAGCAGTGATAGAGGCTACACCTTC. It codes for CASSDRGYTF.

The chain carries TRBV7-9 and TRBJ2-1; D gene ambiguous. Germline lookup yields CDR1 SEHNR and CDR2 FQNEAQ (reference sequence). This CDR3 comprises 14 residues. V lost 3 bases and J lost 0, with 6 bases in between. CDR3: CASSFSNSYNEQFF. CDR3 bases: TGTGCCAGCAGCTTCTCTAACTCCTACAATGAGCAGTTCTTC. Looking up the rest from reference TRBV7-9 and TRBJ2-1 gives the full variable domain: DTGVSQNPRHKITKRGQNVTFRCDPISEHNRLYWYRQTLGQGPEFLTYFQNEAQLEKSRLLSDRFSAERPKGSFSTLEIQRTEQGDSAMYLCASSFSNSYNEQFFGPGTRLTVL.

This chain joins TRBV6-6 and TRBJ2-5; 8 positions match TRBD1. Unmatched junction bases numbered 5, after V lost 6 bases and J lost 2 bases. From germline, CDR1 is MNHNY and CDR2 SVGAGI (reference sequence). This CDR3 region has 14 residues. The DNA for the CDR3 is TGTGCCAGCAGATCCGGGACAGGTCAAGAGACCCAGTACTTC. Translating gives CASRSGTGQETQYF.

The chain has TRBV9 and TRBJ2-2; weak D call: TRBD1 (6 bases). The CDR3 has 15 amino acids. Deletions cut 0 bases from V and 3 bases from J, with 9 bases between. From germline, CDR1 is SGDLS and CDR2 YYNGEE. CDR3 nucleotides: TGTGCCAGCAGCGTAGAGCAGGGGTACACCGGGGAGCTGTTTTTT. Translating gives CASSVEQGYTGELFF.

The V and J genes are TRBV7-2 and TRBJ2-5, with 10 bases fitting TRBD2. Per the germline V gene, CDR1 is SGHTA and CDR2 is FQGNSA. V shed 5 bases, J shed 2 bases, and the junction held 8 bases outside the gene matches. The CDR3 is 16 amino acids. CDR3 residues: CASSLRTSGIQETQYF. The CDR3 DNA sequence: TGTGCCAGCAGCCTAAGGACTAGCGGAATTCAAGAGACCCAGTACTTC.

Of note for this clone: The same CDR3 is also encoded by other DNA sequences in this sample. The chain's CDR3 is CASSLGVNQPQHF. The CDR3 coding sequence is TGTGCCAGCAGCCTAGGGGTCAATCAGCCCCAGCATTTT. V is TRBV28 and J is TRBJ1-5, with a tentative D call TRBD1 (5 bases). V was shortened by 6 bases and J by 3 bases, with 9 bases between the two germline ends. The CDR3 is made up of 13 amino acids. Germline assignment: CDR1 MDHEN and CDR2 SYDVKM.

This chain joins TRBV6-5 and TRBJ2-3; 9 bases align to TRBD1. The CDR3 totals 15 residues. Germline CDR1 MNHEY, CDR2 SVGAGI. The trim removed 5 bases at V and 6 bases at J, leaving 9 bases unmatched. The CDR3 DNA reads TGTGCCAGCAGTCCCAACGGACAGGGGAGCGATACGCAGTATTTT. It encodes CASSPNGQGSDTQYF.

The chain joins TRBV7-9 to TRBJ1-1; tentatively, D is TRBD1 (6 bases). CDR1 SEHNR and CDR2 FQNEAQ come from the germline V gene (reference sequence). Trimming stripped 5 bases from V and 1 base from J, with 11 bases between. There are 14 residues in the CDR3. The CDR3 region has the DNA TGTGCCAGCAGCACGACAGGAGGGAACACTGAAGCTTTCTTT. It yields the protein CASSTTGGNTEAFF. The full variable domain, with the rest looked up from reference TRBV7-9 and TRBJ1-1, is DTGVSQNPRHKITKRGQNVTFRCDPISEHNRLYWYRQTLGQGPEFLTYFQNEAQLEKSRLLSDRFSAERPKGSFSTLEIQRTEQGDSAMYLCASSTTGGNTEAFFGQGTRLTVV.

V is TRBV9 and J is TRBJ2-7; tentatively, D is TRBD2 (6 bases). The germline V gene has CDR1 SGDLS and CDR2 YYNGEE. The CDR3 covers 11 residues. DNA for the CDR3: TGTGCTGTTGGGACTTTCTACGAGCAGTACTTC. Amino acids: CAVGTFYEQYF.

In this sample, this clone turned up a few times. The chain carries TRBV11-3 and TRBJ1-4; a weak D match, TRBD1 (5 bases). Germline values: CDR1 SGHNT, CDR2 YENEEA. There are 14 residues in the CDR3. Trimming took 7 bases from V and 13 from J, leaving 22 bases between them. Written as DNA, the CDR3 is TGTGCCAGCATTCTCAGGGCGTTCCATGACGGACTGTTTTTT. Translation gives CASILRAFHDGLFF.

This clone was recorded a few times. This chain links TRBV28 with TRBJ2-7, with 8 bases matching TRBD1. CDR1 is MDHEN and CDR2 is SYDVKM in the germline V gene. CDR3 size: 15 residues. The J segment lost 2 bases and the V segment lost 5 bases, leaving 8 bases of the junction unmatched. DNA for the CDR3: TGTGCCAGCAGTCCCCGGACAGGGAAACCCTACGAGCAGTACTTC. Encoded protein: CASSPRTGKPYEQYF.

The V call is TRBV12-1, the J call TRBJ1-2. TRBV12-1 is a pseudogene segment. This CDR3 is built from 12 residues. The CDR3: CASSFVCYGYTF. CDR3 coding DNA: TGTGCCAGCAGCTTTGTATGCTATGGCTACACCTTC.

This chain joins TRBV30 and TRBJ2-3; 7 bases match TRBD1. This CDR3 region has 14 residues. The V segment lost 4 bases and the J segment 4 bases; nucleotides outside the gene matches: 8. Per germline, CDR1 GTSNPN and CDR2 SVGIG (reference sequence). Written as DNA, the CDR3 is TGTGCCTGGATGACAGGGAGCGGCGCAGATACGCAGTATTTT. Its translation: CAWMTGSGADTQYF.

The CDR3 sequence is CASSYSEEGNNQPQHF. DNA for the CDR3: TGTGCCAGCAGTTATTCCGAGGAGGGTAACAATCAGCCCCAGCATTTT. V usage is TRBV11-3 and J usage is TRBJ1-5; D not certain. The V and J ends lost 6 bases and 3 bases respectively, with 18 bases between them. This CDR3 is 16 amino acids long. Per germline, CDR1 SGHNT and CDR2 YENEEA.